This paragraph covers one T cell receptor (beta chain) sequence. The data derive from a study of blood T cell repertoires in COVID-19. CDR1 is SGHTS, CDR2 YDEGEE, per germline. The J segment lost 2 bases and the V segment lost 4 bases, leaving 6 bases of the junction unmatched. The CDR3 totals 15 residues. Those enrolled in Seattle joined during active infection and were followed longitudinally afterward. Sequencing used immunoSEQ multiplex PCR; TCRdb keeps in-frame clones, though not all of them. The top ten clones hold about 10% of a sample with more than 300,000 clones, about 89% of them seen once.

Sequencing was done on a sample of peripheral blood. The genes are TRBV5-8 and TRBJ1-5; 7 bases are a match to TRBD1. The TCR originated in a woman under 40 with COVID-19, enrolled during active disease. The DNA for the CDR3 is TGTGCCAGCAGCGTGAGGGGGCCGGGCAATCAGCCCCAGCATTTT. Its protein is CASSVRGPGNQPQHF.